This entry lists 12 T cell receptor beta chains sequenced from one sample in a study of shared clonotypes between healthy human individuals (dated by TCRdb to between 2020 and 2021). Library preparation used the immunoSEQ multiplex PCR assay. TCRdb holds this immuneACCESS table with in-frame rearrangements only. Some clones are missing; in checked studies, unresolved V genes explain under half, and the rest has no known cause. Recorded for this sample are more than 550,000 clones; less than 95% of them occurred a single time. Clones ranked in the top ten supply 30% to 35% of the sample. Sequencing was carried out using memory CD8+ T cells from PBMCs. Read against the paper, the sample's cell subset or site label means: CD45RO+ cells pooled with CCR7-negative TemRA cells. Receptor source: a man younger than 30 in good health. Some clones in this sample may be carry-over from other donors' samples.

This sequence joins TRBV4-2 and TRBJ2-5, with 13 bases lining up with TRBD2. The CDR3 covers 18 residues. With 0 bases clipped from V and 6 bases from J, the junction kept 10 bases outside the gene matches. Per the germline V gene, CDR1 is LGHNA and CDR2 is YNFKEQ. CDR3 DNA: TGTGCCAGCAGCCAAGATTGGTTTGGACTAGCGGGAGACAAGACCCAGTACTTC. It specifies CASSQDWFGLAGDKTQYF.

The rearrangement uses TRBV6-5 and TRBJ2-5, with 7 bases that match TRBD1. Germline V lookup: CDR1 MNHEY, CDR2 SVGAGI. The CDR3 runs to 16 residues. Trimming cost V 4 bases and J 1 base; bases outside gene matches: 9. CDR3 in DNA: TGTGCCAGCAGTTCTTACTCCGGGACAGCCCAAGAGACCCAGTACTTC. It translates to CASSSYSGTAQETQYF.

Details on this clone: This sample also contains other DNA sequences that code for the same CDR3. The J gene is TRBJ2-1, the V gene TRBV7-3; 9 bases are shared with TRBD2. Germline CDR1 is SGHTA and CDR2 is FQGTGA. This CDR3 contains 15 residues. With V trimmed by 2 bases and J by 2 bases, 1 base remained unmatched. The CDR3 spells CASSLLAGTYNEQFF. For the CDR3, the DNA is TGTGCCAGCAGCTTACTAGCGGGAACCTACAATGAGCAGTTCTTC.

The V gene is TRBV5-1, the J gene TRBJ2-3; tentative D call: TRBD2 (5 bases). This CDR3 has 17 amino acids. Looked up from germline, CDR1 is SGHRS and CDR2 is YFSETQ. Trimming took 0 bases from V and 4 from J, leaving 18 bases between them. Here the CDR3 reads CASSLVLLVGIPDTQYF. CDR3 in DNA: TGCGCCAGCAGCTTGGTGTTACTAGTTGGAATCCCAGATACGCAGTATTTT.

This clone has just one count. The chain couples TRBV13 to TRBJ2-2; unclear D gene. Germline CDR1 reads PRHDT; CDR2 reads FYEKMQ (reference sequence). The length of the CDR3 is 13 residues. V was trimmed by 1 base and J by 3 bases, leaving 3 bases between them. CDR3 amino acids: CASSLEYTGELFF. For the CDR3, the DNA is TGTGCCAGCAGCTTAGAATACACCGGGGAGCTGTTTTTT.

V and J are TRBV27 and TRBJ2-5, with 9 bases matching TRBD1. Trimming took 5 bases from V and 5 from J; bases not matched to a gene: 9. Germline CDR1 is MNHEY and CDR2 is SMNVEV (reference sequence). The CDR3 has 15 residues. CDR3 DNA: TGTGCCAGCAGTCCCCGGGACAGGGTGAGGGAGACCCAGTACTTC. It specifies CASSPRDRVRETQYF.

The gene calls are TRBV4-1 and TRBJ2-7; 7 bases map to TRBD2. After removal of 2 bases from V and 2 bases from J, the junction contained 6 bases not matched to a gene. CDR1 MGHRA and CDR2 YSYEKL come from the germline V gene. This CDR3 is 15 amino acids long. This CDR3 reads CASSQSRAGTYEQYF. The CDR3 DNA reads as TGCGCCAGCAGCCAAAGTAGAGCGGGAACCTACGAGCAGTACTTC.

This chain joins TRBV14 and TRBJ2-2; TRBD2 agrees at 9 bases. The V gene's germline CDR1 is SGHDN and CDR2 FVKESK. V lost 1 base and J lost 4; bases outside the gene matches: 4. The CDR3 length is 16 residues. The CDR3 sequence: CASSQGLAASTGELFF. DNA of the CDR3: TGTGCCAGCAGCCAAGGACTAGCGGCGAGCACCGGGGAGCTGTTTTTT.

The chain uses TRBV7-9 and TRBJ1-1; possibly TRBD1 for D (6 bases). This CDR3 region has 15 residues. Germline lookup yields CDR1 SEHNR and CDR2 FQNEAQ (reference sequence). V was cut by 4 bases and J by 1 base, with 13 bases left in between. DNA for the CDR3: TGTGCCAGCAGCTCCTACCGACAGGCGAACACTGAAGCTTTCTTT. This sequence encodes CASSSYRQANTEAFF.

Details on this clone: The sample contains more than one DNA sequence encoding this CDR3. V usage is TRBV9 and J usage is TRBJ1-2; D is undetermined. The CDR3 length is 14 residues. Between the trimmed V and J ends, which lost 2 bases and 3 bases, there was a span of 11 bases. Germline lookup yields CDR1 SGDLS and CDR2 YYNGEE. The CDR3 here is CASSVGGRDYGYTF. As DNA, the CDR3 is TGTGCCAGCAGCGTGGGAGGGCGTGACTATGGCTACACCTTC.

The chain has TRBV9 and TRBJ2-7; D tentatively fits TRBD1 or TRBD2 (5 bases each). Germline lookup yields CDR1 SGDLS and CDR2 YYNGEE. Trimming removed 7 bases from V and 3 bases from J, with 17 bases in between. The CDR3 totals 14 residues. The CDR3 bases are TGTGCCAGCTCGCCCGGGGACCCCGGCTACGAGCAGTACTTC. Encoded protein: CASSPGDPGYEQYF.

The chain recombines TRBV7-9 with TRBJ1-3; D remains unclear. V was cut by 5 bases and J by 6 bases, with 5 bases left in between. The CDR3 covers 11 residues. The germline CDR1 and CDR2 sequences are SEHNR and FQNEAQ (reference sequence). CDR3 region: CASSTENTIYF. The CDR3 DNA reads as TGTGCCAGCAGCACGGAAAACACCATATATTTT. The whole variable domain, filled in from reference TRBV7-9 and TRBJ1-3, reads DTGVSQNPRHKITKRGQNVTFRCDPISEHNRLYWYRQTLGQGPEFLTYFQNEAQLEKSRLLSDRFSAERPKGSFSTLEIQRTEQGDSAMYLCASSTENTIYFGEGSWLTVV.